The following is a T cell receptor beta chain sequence with its context. The CDR3 spans 14 residues. The junction had 3 bases not matched to a gene; V was cut back by 3 bases and J by 5 bases. Germline V CDR1 and CDR2: KGHSH, LQKENI. The source of the sample is a study of blood T cell repertoires in COVID-19. Profiling relied on immunoSEQ multiplex PCR, and the TCRdb table lists in-frame clones only, not all of them. The sample lists roughly 250,000 clones, roughly 85% seen once, with approximately 4.2% in the top ten. The chain joins TRBV18 to TRBJ2-1, with 8 nucleotides matching TRBD1. The clonotype was recovered from a woman aged 25 to 45 who had recovered from COVID-19. What was sequenced was PBMCs or T cells enriched from blood (not recorded which). The CDR3: CASSPDRGDNEQFF. The DNA of the CDR3 is TGTGCCAGCTCACCCGACAGGGGCGACAATGAGCAGTTCTTC.